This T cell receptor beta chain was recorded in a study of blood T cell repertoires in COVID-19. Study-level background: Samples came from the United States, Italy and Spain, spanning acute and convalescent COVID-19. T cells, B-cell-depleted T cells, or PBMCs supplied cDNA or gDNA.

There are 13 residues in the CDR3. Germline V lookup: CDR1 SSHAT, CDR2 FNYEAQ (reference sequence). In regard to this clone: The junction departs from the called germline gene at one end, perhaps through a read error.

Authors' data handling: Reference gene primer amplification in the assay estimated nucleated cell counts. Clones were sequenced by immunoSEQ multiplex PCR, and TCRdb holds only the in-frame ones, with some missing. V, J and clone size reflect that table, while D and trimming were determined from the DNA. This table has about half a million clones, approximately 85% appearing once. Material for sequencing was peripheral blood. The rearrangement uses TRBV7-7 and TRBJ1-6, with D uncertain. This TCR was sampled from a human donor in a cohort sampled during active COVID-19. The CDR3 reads CASSPRPSKPLHF. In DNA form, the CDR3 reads TGTGCTAGCAGCCCTAGACCCTCAAAACCCCTCCACTTT.